This T cell receptor beta chain was sequenced during a study of monozygotic twins with inflammatory bowel disease. TCRalpha along with TCRbeta cDNA was subjected to two nested PCRs lasting 16 and 9 cycles. TCRdb re-called the 5' RACE reads, yielding one record per CDR3 amino acid sequence without DNA. This listing includes roughly 160,000 distinct CDR3 sequences. The CDR3 is made up of 15 amino acids. CDR1 is SGHTA and CDR2 is FQGNSA in the germline V gene. Sequencing was done on a sample of blood. The J gene is TRBJ2-1, the V gene TRBV7-2; absent DNA, TCRdb's TRBD2 call cannot be checked. This clonotype was sampled from a human donor with ulcerative colitis or Crohn's disease, or a healthy co-twin of an affected twin (not recorded which). The CDR3 is CASSLPGLVINEQFF.